This record concerns one T cell receptor beta chain sequence. This specimen comes from a study of T cell responses to AZD1222 COVID-19 vaccine. The data were produced by immunoSEQ multiplex PCR, yet TCRdb's version contains in-frame clones alone and is incomplete. Of about 140,000 clones in the sample, just over 90% were seen once. V was pared by 10 bases and J by 1 base, with 20 bases between. The CDR3 contains 15 residues. Germline V CDR1 and CDR2: MNHEY, SVGAGI. This chain uses TRBV6-5 with TRBJ2-7, with D tentatively TRBD1 or TRBD2 (6 bases each). The material was peripheral blood, obtained on day 0 of MenACWY control vaccination. This TCR came from an adult in good health. The DNA for the CDR3 is TGTGCCACTTCTCGACTAGGGGGATCGTCCTACGAGCAGTACTTC. This codes for CATSRLGGSSYEQYF.